The next 26 T cell receptor beta chains were all read from a single sample in a study of OX40 agonist ivuxolimab in advanced cancers. Generated by immunoSEQ multiplex PCR, the TCRdb table keeps only in-frame clones and is missing some. Among approximately 56,000 clones listed, about 90% were seen once. This material consisted of CD4+ or CD8+ T cells sorted from blood, taken in a trial of the OX40 agonist ivuxolimab. These receptors all stem from an adult with an advanced solid tumor such as melanoma, head and neck, liver or kidney cancer.

This clone was observed a single time. The chain couples TRBV5-1 to TRBJ1-3, with a possible D match to TRBD1 (5 bases). The CDR3 has 14 amino acids. The ends were cut back, 4 bases at V and 2 bases at J, with 10 bases in the middle. Germline values: CDR1 SGHRS, CDR2 YFSETQ. The CDR3 protein is CASSPGRAGNTIYF. CDR3 bases: TGCGCCAGCAGCCCGGGCAGGGCTGGAAACACCATATATTTT.

This clone is medium-sized within its sample. The gene calls are TRBV30 and TRBJ2-7, with 7 nucleotides matching TRBD1. The CDR3 is 17 residues long. CDR1 GTSNPN and CDR2 SVGIG come from the germline V gene (reference sequence). After removal of 2 bases from V and 2 bases from J, the junction contained 15 bases not matched to a gene. The DNA of the CDR3 is TGTGCCTGGAGTCCCACCCGGTCCGGGACAGATCCCTACGAGCAGTACTTC. Protein sequence: CAWSPTRSGTDPYEQYF.

The CDR3 region has the DNA TGTGCCAGCAGCGGAAGGACAGCAAATAATTCACCCCTCCACTTT. Amino acid sequence: CASSGRTANNSPLHF. The chain is built from TRBV7-2 and TRBJ1-6; D perhaps matches TRBD1 (6 bases). CDR3 length: 15 residues. Trimming shortened V by 5 bases and J by 5 bases, and 13 bases separated the two germline ends. Germline V gene lookup returns CDR1 SGHTA and CDR2 FQGNSA.

The rearrangement uses TRBV30 and TRBJ1-2; D not resolved. V was cut by 2 bases and J by 4 bases, with 11 bases left in between. The CDR3 sequence is 13 residues long. CDR1 and CDR2 from the germline V gene are GTSNPN and SVGIG (reference sequence). The CDR3: CAWSLERTYGYTF. The CDR3 DNA sequence: TGTGCCTGGAGTCTTGAACGTACCTATGGCTACACCTTC.

This chain uses TRBV9 with TRBJ2-7; D may be TRBD1 (5 bases). The ends were cut back, 0 bases at V and 3 bases at J, with 13 bases in the middle. Looked up from germline, CDR1 is SGDLS and CDR2 is YYNGEE. CDR3 size: 15 residues. The CDR3 DNA reads TGTGCCAGCAGCGTAGGTATCTCAGGGTACTACGAGCAGTACTTC. This codes for CASSVGISGYYEQYF.

CDR3 bases: TGTGCCAGCAGCTTGGGCGCGGGCTACACCTTC. It encodes CASSLGAGYTF. The V gene is TRBV5-4, the J gene TRBJ1-2, with D uncertain. Per germline, CDR1 SGHNT and CDR2 YYREEE (reference sequence). Trimming stripped 0 bases from V and 8 bases from J, with 5 bases between. The CDR3 totals 11 residues.

This clone was picked up a small number of times. The rearrangement links TRBV10-1 to TRBJ1-2; unclear D gene. This CDR3 is built from 13 residues. Trimming pared 2 bases from V and 4 bases from J, leaving 8 bases between. The germline V gene has CDR1 WNHNN and CDR2 SYGVQD (reference sequence). This CDR3 is CASSEGLGYGYTF. CDR3 nucleotides: TGCGCCAGCAGTGAGGGCCTTGGCTATGGCTACACCTTC.

The CDR3 sequence: CASSLGDKWAPQHF. In nucleotides, the CDR3 is TGTGCCAGCAGCTTGGGGGACAAATGGGCGCCCCAGCATTTT. This chain joins TRBV5-5 and TRBJ1-5; a weak D match, TRBD1 (6 bases). Germline CDR1 is SGHKS and CDR2 is YYEKEE (reference sequence). The CDR3 contains 14 residues. The V end lost 0 bases, the J end lost 9 bases, and 13 bases lay between the germline ends.

The chain joins TRBV2 to TRBJ2-7; tentative D call: TRBD1 (6 bases). The V and J ends lost 8 bases and 3 bases respectively, with 11 bases between them. This CDR3 has 12 amino acids. Germline V lookup: CDR1 SNHLY, CDR2 FYNNEI. The CDR3 loop reads CASDQDSYEQYV. DNA for the CDR3: TGTGCCAGCGATCAGGACAGCTACGAGCAGTACGTC.

This chain joins TRBV6-5 and TRBJ1-2; D gene uncertain. Germline CDR1 and CDR2: MNHEY and SVGAGI. The CDR3 sequence is 11 residues long. V was pared by 4 bases and J by 6 bases, with 6 bases between. The CDR3 coding sequence is TGTGCCAGCAGTTCCCCTCATGGCTACACCTTC. This sequence encodes CASSSPHGYTF.

J is TRBJ1-2 and V is TRBV7-2; TRBD1 agrees at 7 bases. Germline lookup yields CDR1 SGHTA and CDR2 FQGNSA. Trimming took 2 bases from V and 6 from J; bases not matched to a gene: 9. The length of the CDR3 is 15 residues. CDR3 in DNA: TGTGCCAGCAGCTTACGCCCGTTCGGACAGGATGGCTACACCTTC. Its translation is CASSLRPFGQDGYTF.

This sequence joins TRBV28 and TRBJ1-1, with 8 bases fitting TRBD1. Trimming at V came to 3 bases and at J to 0 bases, leaving 0 bases not matched to a gene. The CDR3 spans 14 residues. Germline loops: CDR1 MDHEN, CDR2 SYDVKM. The CDR3 DNA sequence: TGTGCCAGCAGTTTGACAGGGGTGAACACTGAAGCTTTCTTT. Its protein is CASSLTGVNTEAFF.

This clone was seen a handful of times. CDR3 nucleotide sequence: TGTGCCACCAGCAGAAGGACTAGCGGGAGGGGGGATGAGCAGTTCTTC. Its translation: CATSRRTSGRGDEQFF. The rearrangement uses TRBV15 and TRBJ2-1; 15 bases match TRBD2. V lost 2 bases, J lost 8 bases, and 4 bases stayed unmatched. Germline CDR1 and CDR2: LNHNV and YYDKDF (reference sequence). This CDR3 comprises 16 residues.

This clone was seen once. This chain links TRBV4-1 with TRBJ2-3; weak D call: TRBD2 (5 bases). The CDR3 runs 17 residues. The germline V and J ends were trimmed by 0 bases and 0 bases, with 13 bases remaining between them. Germline CDR1 MGHRA, CDR2 YSYEKL. DNA of the CDR3: TGCGCCAGCAGCCAAGATAGGTTGGGAGCTAGCACAGATACGCAGTATTTT. Protein sequence: CASSQDRLGASTDTQYF.

The chain is built from TRBV21-1 and TRBJ2-7; the table's D call, TRBD1, was not checked against the DNA. TRBV21-1 is marked as a pseudogene. This CDR3 is 15 amino acids long. The DNA of the CDR3 is TGTGCCAGCAGCAAAGATTGGACAGGGACCTACGAGCAGTACGTC. Residues: CASSKDWTGTYEQYV.

The chain carries TRBV6-5 and TRBJ2-2; no reliable D call. Trimming took 0 bases from V and 2 from J, leaving 7 bases between them. The CDR3 runs to 15 residues. In germline, CDR1 is MNHEY, CDR2 SVGAGI. DNA of the CDR3: TGTGCCAGCAGTTACTCGAACAGAAACACCGGGGAGCTGTTTTTT. Translated: CASSYSNRNTGELFF.

The chain has TRBV7-2 and TRBJ2-1, with D possibly TRBD2 on 6 matching bases. The CDR3 covers 14 residues. Germline V gives CDR1 SGHTA, CDR2 FQGNSA. V was shortened by 11 bases and J by 10 bases, with 24 bases between the two germline ends. CDR3 protein: CAGGSANRGGEQFF. The CDR3 DNA reads as TGTGCCGGGGGGAGCGCAAACCGGGGAGGCGAGCAGTTCTTC.

CDR3 protein: CASSFREDYGYTF. The CDR3 DNA reads TGTGCCAGCAGTTTTAGGGAGGACTATGGCTACACCTTC. The chain uses TRBV27 and TRBJ1-2; unclear D gene. Germline-derived CDR1 and CDR2 are MNHEY and SMNVEV (reference sequence). This CDR3 has 13 amino acids. Deletions cut 3 bases from V and 3 bases from J, with 8 bases between.

The count of this clone is one. This chain uses TRBV5-8 with TRBJ2-5; perhaps TRBD1 as D (6 bases). The CDR3 runs 15 residues. The ends were cut back, 4 bases at V and 7 bases at J, with 20 bases in the middle. The germline V gene encodes CDR1 SGHTS and CDR2 YDEGEE. CDR3 coding DNA: TGTGCCAGCAGCCTCGACAGGACCCCAGCAGGGACCCAGTACTTC. Its protein product is CASSLDRTPAGTQYF.

A single count supports this clone. This chain joins TRBV7-9 and TRBJ2-7; 12 nucleotides agree with TRBD2. The CDR3 loop spans 15 amino acids. Per germline, CDR1 SEHNR and CDR2 FQNEAQ (reference sequence). V lost 5 bases and J lost 3; bases outside the gene matches: 5. This CDR3 reads CASSQLGLAGYEQYF. The CDR3 DNA follows: TGTGCCAGCAGCCAGTTGGGACTAGCGGGCTACGAGCAGTACTTC. The variable domain in full, completed from reference TRBV7-9 and TRBJ2-7, reads DTGVSQNPRHKITKRGQNVTFRCDPISEHNRLYWYRQTLGQGPEFLTYFQNEAQLEKSRLLSDRFSAERPKGSFSTLEIQRTEQGDSAMYLCASSQLGLAGYEQYFGPGTRLTVT.

On this clone itself: At one of its ends the junction is not consistent with the germline gene, which may arise from a read error. Distinct nucleotide sequences in the sample also encode this CDR3. The chain combines TRBV9 with TRBJ2-7, with D uncertain. This CDR3 contains 15 residues. In germline, CDR1 is SGDLS, CDR2 YYNGEE. The CDR3: CASSVGQVSSYEQYF. CDR3 nucleotides: TGTGCCAGCAGCGTAGGGCAGGTGAGCTCCTATGAGCAGTACTTC.

V is TRBV9 and J is TRBJ2-6; 7 bases fit TRBD1. Trimming at V came to 0 bases and at J to 0 bases, leaving 3 bases not matched to a gene. Germline-derived CDR1 and CDR2 are SGDLS and YYNGEE. The CDR3 is made up of 17 amino acids. DNA of the CDR3: TGTGCCAGCAGCGTAGAGACAGGGAACTCTGGGGCCAACGTCCTGACTTTC. Its translation is CASSVETGNSGANVLTF.

The rearrangement uses TRBV5-1 and TRBJ2-3; D not resolved. The germline gives CDR1 SGHRS, CDR2 YFSETQ. Deletions cut 0 bases from V and 2 bases from J, with 7 bases between. The CDR3 extends over 14 amino acids. The DNA of the CDR3 is TGCGCCAGCAGCTTGGCTAAACCCACAGATACGCAGTATTTT. This encodes CASSLAKPTDTQYF.

This clone has just one count. V gene TRBV10-1 combines with J gene TRBJ2-4; the D gene could be TRBD1 or TRBD2 (5 bases each). V shed 2 bases and J shed 1 base, with 12 bases lying between them. The CDR3 consists of 16 residues. Germline assignment: CDR1 WNHNN and CDR2 SYGVQD (reference sequence). The CDR3 DNA follows: TGCGCCAGCAGTGAGGTCGGGGCTGGGGCCAAAAACATTCAGTACTTC. This encodes CASSEVGAGAKNIQYF.

The chain carries TRBV20-1 and TRBJ1-3; no definite D call. CDR1 DFQATT and CDR2 SNEGSKA come from the germline V gene (reference sequence). This CDR3 is built from 11 residues. V was pared by 2 bases and J by 4 bases, with 3 bases between. The CDR3 DNA reads TGCAGTGCTAGATCCGGAAACACCATATATTTT. The encoded protein is CSARSGNTIYF.

The chain couples TRBV28 to TRBJ2-1; 7 bases are shared with TRBD1. Germline V gives CDR1 MDHEN, CDR2 SYDVKM. V shed 8 bases, J shed 4 bases, and the junction held 8 bases outside the gene matches. The CDR3 length is 14 residues. The CDR3 is CASSGQAPYNEQFF. Written as DNA, the CDR3 is TGTGCCAGCTCCGGACAGGCACCTTACAATGAGCAGTTCTTC.